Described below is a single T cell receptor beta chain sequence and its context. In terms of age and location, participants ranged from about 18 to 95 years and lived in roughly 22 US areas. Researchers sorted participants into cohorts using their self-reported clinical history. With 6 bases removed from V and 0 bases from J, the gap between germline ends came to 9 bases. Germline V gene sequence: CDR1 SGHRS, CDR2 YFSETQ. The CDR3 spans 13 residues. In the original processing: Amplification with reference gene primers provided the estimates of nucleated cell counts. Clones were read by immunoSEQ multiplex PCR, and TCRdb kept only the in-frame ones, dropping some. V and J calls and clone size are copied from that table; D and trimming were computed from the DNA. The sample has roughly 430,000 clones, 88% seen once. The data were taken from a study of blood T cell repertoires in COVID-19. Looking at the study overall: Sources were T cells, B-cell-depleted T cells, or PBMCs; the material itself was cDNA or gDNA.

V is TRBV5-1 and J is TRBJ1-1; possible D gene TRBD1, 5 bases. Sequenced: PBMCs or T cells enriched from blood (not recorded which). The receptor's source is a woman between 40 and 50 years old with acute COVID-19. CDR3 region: CASNQGVNTEAFF. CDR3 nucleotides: TGCGCCAGCAACCAGGGTGTGAACACTGAAGCTTTCTTT.